Listed below are T cell receptor beta chains from one sample, sequenced in a study of T cell repertoires in cytomegalovirus infection. These receptors have no identified antigens. TCRdb ran MiXCR on the reads and lists one entry per CDR3 protein. The sample records about 890,000 distinct CDR3 sequences, approximately 32% being singletons. The source material was cultured CD8+ T cells from PBMCs, sampled from culture after CMV antigen stimulation. The receptors come from a human donor in good health (CMV status not recorded). Some clones in this sample may be carry-over from other donors' samples. The CDR3 runs from the conserved cysteine through the conserved F or W. The D gene is left open where the match is weak. Not all rows give a size; the values are once, few, many and, for expanded clones, a class.

>TRBD2|TRBJ2-2|few|TRBV28
CASSLSLAGGTGVTGELFF
TGTGCCAGCAGTTTATCATTGGCGGGGGGAACTGGGGTTACCGGGGAGCTGTTTTTT
>TRBD1|TRBJ2-2|few|TRBV24-1
CATSDWGYRDRGIGNTGELFF
TGTGCCACCAGTGACTGGGGCTACCGGGACAGGGGCATTGGGAACACCGGGGAGCTGTTTTTT
>.|TRBJ2-1|few|TRBV7-8
CASSAQAPYNEQFF
TGTGCCAGCAGCGCCCAGGCCCCATACAATGAGCAGTTCTTC
>TRBD2|TRBJ2-1|few|TRBV7-9
CASSPTSGGNVVEQFF
TGTGCCAGCAGCCCCACTAGCGGGGGGAATGTCGTTGAGCAGTTCTTC
>TRBD1|TRBJ2-7|.|TRBV5-1
CASSPPGQGAAEQYF
TGCGCCAGCAGCCCCCCTGGACAGGGGGCAGCTGAGCAGTACTTC
>.|TRBJ2-2|few|TRBV14
CASSPLGGKNTGELFF
TGTGCCAGCAGCCCCCTCGGAGGGAAGAACACCGGGGAGCTGTTTTTT
>.|TRBJ2-1|.|TRBV2
CASGGQPQDGYEQFF
TGTGCCAGCGGCGGGCAACCCCAGGACGGGTATGAGCAGTTCTTC
>TRBD1|TRBJ1-4|.|TRBV9
CASSVAKGAIGEKLFF
TGTGCCAGCAGCGTAGCTAAGGGGGCGATCGGTGAAAAACTGTTTTTT
>TRBD1|TRBJ1-5|.|TRBV19
CASSIGEQGATSNQPQHF
TGTGCCAGTAGTATAGGGGAACAGGGGGCGACCAGCAATCAGCCCCAGCATTTT
>.|TRBJ1-1|.|TRBV5-4
CATSTENTEAFF
TGTGCCACCTCGACTGAGAACACTGAAGCTTTCTTT
>.|TRBJ2-5|many|TRBV7-2
CASSRQETQYF
TGTGCCAGCAGCCGACAAGAGACCCAGTACTTC
>TRBD1|TRBJ1-2|.|TRBV7-3
CASSRGQGGYGYTF
TGTGCCAGCAGCCGAGGACAGGGGGGCTATGGCTACACCTTC
>TRBD1|TRBJ1-1|.|TRBV7-9
CASSLSRGLYTEAFF
TGTGCCAGCAGCTTAAGCAGGGGGCTATACACTGAAGCTTTCTTT
>TRBD1|TRBJ1-4|.|TRBV6-1
CASSGPGQANEKLFF
TGTGCCAGCAGTGGTCCGGGACAGGCGAATGAAAAACTGTTTTTT
>.|TRBJ2-1|.|TRBV10-1
CASSEGYGAYNEQFF
TGCGCCAGCAGTGAGGGGTACGGGGCCTACAATGAGCAGTTCTTC
>.|TRBJ1-2|.|TRBV10-3
CAIPLEGGYGYTF
TGTGCCATCCCCCTCGAGGGGGGATATGGCTACACCTTC
>TRBD1|TRBJ1-1|many|TRBV7-6
CASSLGDSMNTEAFF
TGTGCCAGCAGCTTAGGGGACAGCATGAACACTGAAGCTTTCTTT
>TRBD1|TRBJ1-2|few|TRBV19
CASCPRTGQNYGYTF
TGTGCCAGTTGCCCTCGGACAGGGCAAAACTATGGCTACACCTTC
>.|TRBJ1-1|few|TRBV6-1
CASSDFAEAFF
TGTGCCAGCAGTGATTTCGCTGAAGCTTTCTTT
>TRBD1|TRBJ2-1|few|TRBV12-3/TRBV12-4
CASSSVGTGLYNEQFF
TGTGCCAGCAGTTCCGTAGGGACAGGGCTCTACAATGAGCAGTTCTTC
>TRBD2|TRBJ2-3|.|TRBV4-1
CASSQAAGMRDTQYF
TGCGCCAGCAGCCAAGCAGCGGGGATGCGTGATACGCAGTATTTT
>TRBD1|TRBJ1-6|few|TRBV23-1
CASSQPIPGTVDNSPLHF
TGCGCCAGCAGTCAACCTATTCCCGGGACAGTGGATAATTCACCCCTCCACTTT
>.|TRBJ2-3|.|TRBV20-1
CSALRDPGVTSQYF
TGCAGTGCCCTCCGGGATCCCGGGGTCACGTCGCAGTATTTT
>TRBD1|TRBJ2-1|.|TRBV10-3
CAISESFPGGSNNEQFF
TGTGCCATCAGTGAGTCATTTCCAGGGGGCAGCAACAATGAGCAGTTCTTC
>.|TRBJ1-5|.|TRBV9
CASSVTVGESQPQHF
TGTGCCAGCAGCGTAACGGTGGGAGAAAGTCAGCCCCAGCATTTT
>.|TRBJ2-1|few|TRBV27
CACSRGAGDEQFF
TGTGCCTGCAGCCGGGGGGCAGGGGATGAGCAGTTCTTC
>.|TRBJ2-1|few|TRBV4-1
CASSQGGSRRGQFF
TGCGCCAGCAGCCAAGGAGGCAGCCGAAGGGGGCAGTTCTTC
>.|TRBJ2-2|many|TRBV12-3/TRBV12-4
CASSFLAGTGELFF
TGTGCCAGCAGCTTCCTGGCTGGTACCGGGGAGCTGTTTTTT
>.|TRBJ2-7|once|TRBV27
CVSSNSGPALGQYF
TGTGTCAGCAGCAACTCGGGACCCGCACTGGGGCAGTACTTC
>TRBD1|TRBJ1-5|few|TRBV9
CASSDQADRGSLYSNQPQHF
TGTGCCAGCAGCGACCAGGCCGACAGGGGATCCCTCTATAGCAATCAGCCCCAGCATTTT
>.|TRBJ1-2|.|TRBV29-1
CSVEKTGMGYGYTF
TGCAGCGTTGAAAAGACCGGGATGGGCTATGGCTACACCTTC
>.|TRBJ2-1|few|TRBV18
CASSPLDSPSYNEQFF
TGTGCCAGCTCACCTTTAGACAGCCCCTCCTACAATGAGCAGTTCTTC
>.|TRBJ1-1|.|TRBV7-6
CASSLALPTEAFF
TGTGCCAGCAGCTTAGCTCTACCTACTGAAGCTTTCTTT
>.|TRBJ1-2|few|TRBV7-9
CASSDRDILYGYTF
TGTGCCAGCAGCGACCGGGACATATTATATGGCTACACCTTC
>.|TRBJ2-1|.|TRBV27
CASSLTNRPFF
TGTGCCAGCAGTTTAACTAACAGACCGTTCTTC
>.|TRBJ1-2|.|TRBV12-3/TRBV12-4
CASRPPGGRDGYTF
TGTGCCAGCAGGCCCCCCGGGGGACGGGATGGCTACACCTTC
>.|TRBJ2-7|.|TRBV4-1
CASSQAWDLLYEQYF
TGCGCCAGCAGCCAGGCCTGGGACTTACTCTACGAGCAGTACTTC
>TRBD2|TRBJ2-5|.|TRBV7-6
CASSDGGLAGGLETQYF
TGTGCCAGCAGCGACGGGGGACTAGCGGGGGGGCTGGAGACCCAGTACTTC
>.|TRBJ2-5|once|TRBV3-1
CVSSQDSGGRKTQYF
TGTGTCAGCAGCCAAGATTCCGGAGGCAGGAAGACCCAGTACTTC
>.|TRBJ2-3|many|TRBV7-2
CASSLVPGDGRDTQYF
TGTGCCAGCAGCTTAGTTCCAGGGGATGGAAGAGATACGCAGTATTTT
>.|TRBJ1-2|few|TRBV5-1
CASSAGTHGYTF
TGCGCCAGCAGCGCGGGAACGCATGGCTACACCTTC
>TRBD2|TRBJ2-1|few|TRBV20-1
CSANPLSGVRYNEQFF
TGCAGTGCTAATCCCCTTAGCGGGGTTAGGTACAATGAGCAGTTCTTC
>.|TRBJ1-1|.|TRBV12-3/TRBV12-4
CASSFTAYRENTEAFF
TGTGCCAGCAGTTTTACCGCGTACAGGGAGAACACTGAAGCTTTCTTT
>.|TRBJ1-3|.|TRBV7-2
CASSSGRNSGNTIYF
TGTGCCAGCAGCTCAGGACGCAACTCTGGAAACACCATATATTTT
>.|TRBJ1-6|many|TRBV7-8
CASSSTTISNLSPLHF
TGTGCCAGCAGCTCGACTACGATTAGTAACCTTTCACCCCTCCACTTT
>.|TRBJ2-3|many|TRBV28
CASSTSGSTDTQYF
.
>.|TRBJ2-1|few|TRBV13
CASSPGWSSYNEQFF
TGTGCCAGCAGCCCGGGGTGGAGCTCCTACAATGAGCAGTTCTTC